Below are 30 T cell receptor beta chains sequenced from a single sample in a study of shared clonotypes between healthy human individuals. The naive CD8 fraction comprised CD45RO-negative cells positively selected for CCR7 and excluded terminally differentiated effector memory CD45RA+ cells. Some clones are missing from TCRdb's copy, which holds only in-frame ones; the method was immunoSEQ multiplex PCR. The data contain approximately 810,000 clones, 85% to 95% of them singletons. Material: naive CD8+ T cells sorted from blood. The receptors originated from a man younger than 45 in good health.

The V and J genes are TRBV27 and TRBJ2-2; D possibly corresponds to TRBD2 (6 bases). Germline CDR1 MNHEY, CDR2 SMNVEV (reference sequence). The CDR3 spans 16 residues. Trimming stripped 0 bases from V and 3 bases from J, with 11 bases between. CDR3 in amino acids: CASSLSFGSHTGELFF. The CDR3 bases are TGTGCCAGCAGTTTATCGTTCGGGAGTCACACCGGGGAGCTGTTTTTT.

The chain has TRBV7-8 and TRBJ2-7, with TRBD2 matching 12 bases. The germline CDR1 and CDR2 sequences are SGHVS and FQNEAQ. V shed 6 bases, J shed 3 bases, and the junction held 9 bases outside the gene matches. There are 16 residues in the CDR3. The CDR3 is CASSGALAGGHYEQYF. CDR3 coding DNA: TGTGCCAGCAGTGGGGCACTAGCGGGAGGACACTACGAGCAGTACTTC.

The chain joins TRBV5-6 to TRBJ1-2; perhaps TRBD1 as D (6 bases). The CDR3 sequence is 13 residues long. CDR1 and CDR2 (germline): SGHDT, YYEEEE. The V gene lost 3 bases and the J gene lost 8 bases, with 14 bases spanning the gap. CDR3 bases: TGTGCCAGCAGCTCCGAGGGGGTCGGAGGCTACACCTTC. Its protein is CASSSEGVGGYTF.

The genes are TRBV5-4 and TRBJ2-2; tentatively, D is TRBD1 or TRBD2 (6 bases each). This CDR3 region has 15 residues. V was cut by 5 bases and J by 3 bases, with 14 bases left in between. The germline CDR1 and CDR2 sequences are SGHNT and YYREEE (reference sequence). CDR3 protein: CASSGSGADTGELFF. The DNA for the CDR3 is TGTGCCAGCAGTGGATCGGGGGCTGACACCGGGGAGCTGTTTTTT.

This chain uses TRBV11-2 with TRBJ1-5, with D unresolved. This CDR3 has 12 residues. Germline V gene data show CDR1 as SGHAT and CDR2 as FQNNGV. Trimming removed 5 bases at V and 0 bases at J, with 2 bases between. CDR3 DNA: TGTGCCAGCAGCGATAGCAATCAGCCCCAGCATTTT. Protein product: CASSDSNQPQHF.

The rearrangement joins TRBV28 to TRBJ2-1; a possible D gene is TRBD2 (5 bases). Trimming shortened V by 3 bases and J by 2 bases, and 11 bases separated the two germline ends. This CDR3 is 15 amino acids long. CDR1 MDHEN and CDR2 SYDVKM come from the germline V gene. In DNA form, the CDR3 reads TGTGCCAGCAGTTTCGGAGCGGATCCCTACAATGAGCAGTTCTTC. Its protein product is CASSFGADPYNEQFF.

The CDR3 DNA reads as TGCGCCAGCAGCTTGGAGTGGGACAGGAGGGACGAGCAGTACTTC. Its protein product is CASSLEWDRRDEQYF. V gene TRBV5-1 combines with J gene TRBJ2-7; 8 bases match TRBD1. Germline-derived CDR1 and CDR2 are SGHRS and YFSETQ. The V gene end was trimmed by 0 bases and the J gene end by 5 bases; junction bases not matched to a gene: 7. The CDR3 runs 15 residues.

The gene calls are TRBV7-9 and TRBJ2-7; no firm D call. Germline V gives CDR1 SEHNR, CDR2 FQNEAQ (reference sequence). Trimming stripped 1 base from V and 4 bases from J, with 8 bases between. This CDR3 spans 13 amino acids. The CDR3 coding sequence is TGTGCCAGCAGCTTAGGCGCAATTTACGAGCAGTACTTC. Translated, it gives CASSLGAIYEQYF. Combining the CDR3 with reference TRBV7-9 and TRBJ2-7 gives the whole variable domain DTGVSQNPRHKITKRGQNVTFRCDPISEHNRLYWYRQTLGQGPEFLTYFQNEAQLEKSRLLSDRFSAERPKGSFSTLEIQRTEQGDSAMYLCASSLGAIYEQYFGPGTRLTVT.

A note on this clone: Other DNA sequences from this sample encode an identical CDR3 as well. The V gene is TRBV7-6, the J gene TRBJ2-7, with 9 positions matching TRBD1. The CDR3 is 13 residues long. V shed 5 bases and J 4 bases; nucleotides not matched to a gene: 3. CDR1 and CDR2 from the germline V gene are SGHVS and FNYEAQ. The CDR3 loop is CASSPGQGYEQYF. The CDR3 coding sequence is TGTGCCAGCAGCCCGGGACAGGGTTACGAGCAGTACTTC.

CDR3 in DNA: TGTGCCAGCAGCGGGACAGATCTCTACGAGCAGTACTTC. Amino acids: CASSGTDLYEQYF. The chain employs TRBV27 and TRBJ2-7; 7 nucleotides match TRBD1. The CDR3 is 13 residues long. CDR1 MNHEY and CDR2 SMNVEV come from the germline V gene (reference sequence). Unmatched junction bases numbered 5, after V lost 6 bases and J lost 3 bases.

The chain uses TRBV4-1 and TRBJ2-1; perhaps D is TRBD1 or TRBD2 (6 bases each). Trimming stripped 0 bases from V and 2 bases from J, with 11 bases between. Per the germline V gene, CDR1 is MGHRA and CDR2 is YSYEKL. The CDR3 consists of 16 residues. The CDR3 region has the DNA TGCGCCAGCAGCCAAGATGTCGGGGGCGCCTACAATGAGCAGTTCTTC. This encodes CASSQDVGGAYNEQFF.

The chain is built from TRBV11-2 and TRBJ1-1; D not resolved. Trimming pared 6 bases from V and 1 base from J, leaving 9 bases between. There are 13 residues in the CDR3. Germline V gene data show CDR1 as SGHAT and CDR2 as FQNNGV. The CDR3 DNA is TGTGCCAGCAGTTTCGACGGGAACACTGAAGCTTTCTTT. Translated, it gives CASSFDGNTEAFF.

This clone was detected once. The chain joins TRBV9 to TRBJ1-1; weak D call: TRBD1 (5 bases). From germline, CDR1 is SGDLS and CDR2 YYNGEE. The CDR3 consists of 16 residues. The ends were cut back, 0 bases at V and 4 bases at J, with 16 bases in the middle. CDR3 region: CASSVGGVELGTEAFF. The CDR3 region has the DNA TGTGCCAGCAGCGTAGGGGGGGTGGAGCTCGGCACTGAAGCTTTCTTT.

The chain joins TRBV28 to TRBJ2-5; 8 nucleotides align to TRBD2. Germline values: CDR1 MDHEN, CDR2 SYDVKM. Trimming cost V 1 base and J 2 bases; bases outside gene matches: 3. This CDR3 contains 15 residues. The CDR3 region has the DNA TGTGCCAGCAGTTTATTGGCTAGCGGGCAAGAGACCCAGTACTTC. Encoded protein: CASSLLASGQETQYF. The entire variable domain, with the rest obtained from reference TRBV28 and TRBJ2-5, is as follows: DVKVTQSSRYLVKRTGEKVFLECVQDMDHENMFWYRQDPGLGLRLIYFSYDVKMKEKGDIPEGYSVSREKKERFSLILESASTNQTSMYLCASSLLASGQETQYFGPGTRLLVL.

The chain employs TRBV28 and TRBJ2-5; 7 bases align to TRBD2. The CDR3 is made up of 16 amino acids. Looked up from germline, CDR1 is MDHEN and CDR2 is SYDVKM. V gave up 3 bases and J gave up 2 bases; unmatched junction bases: 9. CDR3 DNA: TGTGCCAGCAGTTTTCTAGCGGAGGCGCAGCAAGAGACCCAGTACTTC. Translating gives CASSFLAEAQQETQYF.

V usage is TRBV19 and J usage is TRBJ2-1; D gene uncertain. The germline V gene encodes CDR1 LNHDA and CDR2 SQIVND (reference sequence). The CDR3 has 14 amino acids. V lost 7 bases and J 0 bases, leaving 10 bases between the germline ends. The CDR3 spells CASNAGSSYNEQFF. Written as DNA, the CDR3 is TGTGCCAGTAACGCAGGTAGCTCCTACAATGAGCAGTTCTTC.

The chain uses TRBV10-3 and TRBJ1-2, with a weak D call TRBD1 (5 bases). CDR1 ENHRY and CDR2 SYGVKD come from the germline V gene. This CDR3 has 15 amino acids. V was shortened by 3 bases and J by 6 bases, with 17 bases between the two germline ends. The CDR3 DNA follows: TGTGCCATCAGTGATGGAGGGGACCGTCGGAATGGCTACACCTTC. As protein: CAISDGGDRRNGYTF.

The chain couples TRBV4-3 to TRBJ1-1; D might be TRBD1 (6 bases). V dropped 0 bases and J dropped 6 bases, with 17 bases sitting between them. Germline-derived CDR1 and CDR2 are LGHNA and YSLEER. CDR3 length: 16 amino acids. The CDR3 protein is CASSQDWVGGASEAFF. In DNA form, the CDR3 reads TGCGCCAGCAGCCAAGATTGGGTAGGGGGGGCATCTGAAGCTTTCTTT.

The rearrangement links TRBV7-9 to TRBJ2-7; TRBD2 aligns across 14 bases. V dropped 5 bases and J dropped 5; count of bases not matched to a gene: 11. Germline values: CDR1 SEHNR, CDR2 FQNEAQ (reference sequence). The CDR3 contains 17 residues. The CDR3 DNA reads TGTGCCAGCAGCCTCCTAGGGACTAGCGGGAGCCGGGACGAGCAGTACTTC. This codes for CASSLLGTSGSRDEQYF. Full variable domain (rest looked up from reference TRBV7-9 and TRBJ2-7): DTGVSQNPRHKITKRGQNVTFRCDPISEHNRLYWYRQTLGQGPEFLTYFQNEAQLEKSRLLSDRFSAERPKGSFSTLEIQRTEQGDSAMYLCASSLLGTSGSRDEQYFGPGTRLTVT.

This chain joins TRBV4-1 and TRBJ2-5; TRBD2 matches 12 bases. Trimming at V came to 0 bases and at J to 4 bases, leaving 9 bases not matched to a gene. The CDR3 loop spans 18 amino acids. Germline lookup yields CDR1 MGHRA and CDR2 YSYEKL. CDR3: CASSQDQTSGSFGETQYF. CDR3 DNA sequence: TGCGCCAGCAGCCAAGATCAGACTAGCGGGAGTTTCGGAGAGACCCAGTACTTC.

The CDR3 DNA reads TGTGCCAGCAGCTTAGCGACAGGGTGGCAAGAGACCCAGTACTTC. Encoded protein: CASSLATGWQETQYF. The V and J genes are TRBV7-9 and TRBJ2-5; TRBD1 matches at 7 bases. Unmatched junction bases numbered 3, after V lost 0 bases and J lost 2 bases. Germline CDR1 is SEHNR and CDR2 is FQNEAQ (reference sequence). This CDR3 comprises 15 residues.

Concerning this clone: One end of the junction does not line up with germline, which may come from a read error. The CDR3 DNA reads TGCAGCGTCGAAGGACTAGCCTTTGGGGATGAGCAGTTCTTC. Protein: CSVEGLAFGDEQFF. The rearrangement joins TRBV29-1 to TRBJ2-1; the match to TRBD2 covers 8 bases. The germline V gene encodes CDR1 SQVTM and CDR2 ANQGSEA. The CDR3 extends over 14 amino acids.

This chain uses TRBV27 with TRBJ2-1; D might be TRBD2 (6 bases). The V end was cut by 7 bases, the J end by 7 bases, with 20 bases between. Per the germline V gene, CDR1 is MNHEY and CDR2 is SMNVEV (reference sequence). The CDR3 length is 15 residues. Here the CDR3 reads CASKREIGLGNEQFF. As DNA, the CDR3 is TGTGCCAGCAAACGGGAGATTGGTTTGGGGAATGAGCAGTTCTTC.

The rearrangement joins TRBV2 to TRBJ1-2; a weak D match, TRBD1 (5 bases). The germline V gene encodes CDR1 SNHLY and CDR2 FYNNEI. This CDR3 region has 15 residues. Trimming took 1 base from V and 2 from J, leaving 11 bases between them. Written as DNA, the CDR3 is TGTGCCAGCAGTGAAGTCGACAGCGTAAACTATGGCTACACCTTC. It translates to CASSEVDSVNYGYTF.

CDR3 protein: CATSRDLDMFKYF. CDR3 coding DNA: TGTGCCACCAGCAGAGACCTGGACATGTTCAAGTACTTC. V usage is TRBV15 and J usage is TRBJ2-7, with D perhaps TRBD1 (5 bases). Looked up from germline, CDR1 is LNHNV and CDR2 is YYDKDF (reference sequence). This CDR3 is 13 amino acids long. Deletions cut 0 bases from V and 11 bases from J, with 14 bases between.

This clone appeared a single time. This sequence joins TRBV6-5 and TRBJ1-3; weak D call: TRBD1 (6 bases). The CDR3 covers 14 residues. Germline V gene sequence: CDR1 MNHEY, CDR2 SVGAGI. Between the trimmed V and J ends, which lost 11 bases and 0 bases, there was a span of 14 bases. The CDR3: CASGALNSGNTIYF. CDR3 DNA: TGTGCCTCAGGGGCGTTGAACTCTGGAAACACCATATATTTT.

This clone has a handful of counts. The chain is built from TRBV27 and TRBJ1-5; a possible D gene is TRBD1 (5 bases). Germline values: CDR1 MNHEY, CDR2 SMNVEV (reference sequence). The CDR3 contains 15 residues. V was clipped by 3 bases and J by 7 bases, with 16 bases between them. The CDR3 region has the DNA TGTGCCAGCAGTTTTAGGCCCGACAGCGGCCAGCCCCAGCATTTT. This translates into CASSFRPDSGQPQHF.

The V gene is TRBV11-2, the J gene TRBJ2-5, with 12 nucleotides matching TRBD2. This CDR3 has 16 amino acids. The V and J ends lost 6 bases and 5 bases, in that order; junction bases with no gene match: 10. Germline-derived CDR1 and CDR2 are SGHAT and FQNNGV. The CDR3 bases are TGTGCCAGCAGTCTGACTAGCGGGAGTTTCGGCGAGACCCAGTACTTC. This sequence encodes CASSLTSGSFGETQYF.

This chain uses TRBV5-4 with TRBJ2-7; TRBD1 aligns across 10 bases. The CDR3 extends over 15 amino acids. Germline V gene sequence: CDR1 SGHNT, CDR2 YYREEE (reference sequence). Unmatched junction bases numbered 4, after V lost 2 bases and J lost 2 bases. CDR3 nucleotide sequence: TGTGCCAGCAGCTTCCGGGACAGGGGCCCCTACGAGCAGTACTTC. It translates to CASSFRDRGPYEQYF.

The V call is TRBV7-9, the J call TRBJ2-7; possible D gene TRBD1, 5 bases. CDR1 and CDR2 (germline): SEHNR, FQNEAQ (reference sequence). The CDR3 totals 15 residues. V was cut by 4 bases and J by 2 bases, with 15 bases left in between. The CDR3 DNA sequence: TGTGCCAGCAGCTCGGTCCAAACAGGCCCCTACGAGCAGTACTTC. The encoded protein is CASSSVQTGPYEQYF.